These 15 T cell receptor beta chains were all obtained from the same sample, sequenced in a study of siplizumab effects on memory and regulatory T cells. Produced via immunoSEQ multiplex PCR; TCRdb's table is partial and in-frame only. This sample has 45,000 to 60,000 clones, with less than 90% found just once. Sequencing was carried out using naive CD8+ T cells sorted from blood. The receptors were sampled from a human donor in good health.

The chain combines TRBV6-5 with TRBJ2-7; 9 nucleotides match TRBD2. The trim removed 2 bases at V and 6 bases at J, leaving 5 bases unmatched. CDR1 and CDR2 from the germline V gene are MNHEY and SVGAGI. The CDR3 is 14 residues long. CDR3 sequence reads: CASSYVREGLEQYF. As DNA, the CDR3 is TGTGCCAGCAGTTACGTGCGGGAGGGCCTCGAGCAGTACTTC.

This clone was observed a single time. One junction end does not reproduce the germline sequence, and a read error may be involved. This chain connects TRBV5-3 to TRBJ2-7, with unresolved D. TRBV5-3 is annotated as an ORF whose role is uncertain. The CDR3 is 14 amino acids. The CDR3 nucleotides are TGTGCCAGCAGCTTGGTGCAGCGAACCTACGAGCAGTACTTC. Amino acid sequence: CASSLVQRTYEQYF.

CDR3 sequence reads: CASSQKDWQANEKLFF. DNA of the CDR3: TGCGCCAGCAGCCAAAAGGACTGGCAGGCTAATGAAAAACTGTTTTTT. The V call is TRBV4-1, the J call TRBJ1-4, with no clear D. Germline values: CDR1 MGHRA, CDR2 YSYEKL. Trimming stripped 2 bases from V and 3 bases from J, with 13 bases between. This CDR3 has 16 amino acids.

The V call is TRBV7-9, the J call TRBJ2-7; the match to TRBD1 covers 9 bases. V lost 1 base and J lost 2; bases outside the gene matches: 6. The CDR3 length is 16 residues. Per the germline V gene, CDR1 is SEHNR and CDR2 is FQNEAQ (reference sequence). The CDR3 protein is CASSLVPGQGAYEQYF. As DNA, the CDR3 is TGTGCCAGCAGCTTAGTGCCGGGACAGGGCGCCTACGAGCAGTACTTC.

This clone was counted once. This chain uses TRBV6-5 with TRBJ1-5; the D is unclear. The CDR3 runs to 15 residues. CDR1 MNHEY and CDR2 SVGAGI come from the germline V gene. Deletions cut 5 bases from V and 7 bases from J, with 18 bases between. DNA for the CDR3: TGTGCCAGCAGTGGTACCGGGAATCATGGGCAGCCCCAGCATTTT. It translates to CASSGTGNHGQPQHF.

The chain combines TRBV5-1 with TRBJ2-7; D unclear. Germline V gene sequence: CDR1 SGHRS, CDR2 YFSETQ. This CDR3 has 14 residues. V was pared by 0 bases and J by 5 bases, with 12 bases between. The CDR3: CASSLAGPPHEQYF. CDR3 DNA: TGCGCCAGCAGCTTGGCGGGCCCACCCCACGAGCAGTACTTC. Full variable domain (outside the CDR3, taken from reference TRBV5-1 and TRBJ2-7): KAGVTQTPRYLIKTRGQQVTLSCSPISGHRSVSWYQQTPGQGLQFLFEYFSETQRNKGNFPGRFSGRQFSNSRSEMNVSTLELGDSALYLCASSLAGPPHEQYFGPGTRLTVT.

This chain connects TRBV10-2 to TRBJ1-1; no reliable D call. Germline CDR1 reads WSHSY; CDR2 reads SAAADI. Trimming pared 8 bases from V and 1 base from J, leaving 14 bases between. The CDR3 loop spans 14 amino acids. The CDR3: CASHPWEENTEAFF. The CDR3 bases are TGCGCCAGCCATCCTTGGGAGGAGAACACTGAAGCTTTCTTT.

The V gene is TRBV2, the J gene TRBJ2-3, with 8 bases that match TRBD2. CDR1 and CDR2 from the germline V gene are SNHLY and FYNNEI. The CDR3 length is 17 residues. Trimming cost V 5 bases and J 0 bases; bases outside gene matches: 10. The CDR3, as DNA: TGTGCCAGCAGTCCCTTACTAGCGGAGACTAGCACAGATACGCAGTATTTT. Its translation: CASSPLLAETSTDTQYF.

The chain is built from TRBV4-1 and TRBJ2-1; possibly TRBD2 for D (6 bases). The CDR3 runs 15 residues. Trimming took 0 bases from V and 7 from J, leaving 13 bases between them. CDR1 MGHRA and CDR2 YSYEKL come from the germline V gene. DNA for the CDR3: TGCGCCAGCAGCCAAGATCAACCGGGAGTAAATGAGCAGTTCTTC. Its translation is CASSQDQPGVNEQFF.

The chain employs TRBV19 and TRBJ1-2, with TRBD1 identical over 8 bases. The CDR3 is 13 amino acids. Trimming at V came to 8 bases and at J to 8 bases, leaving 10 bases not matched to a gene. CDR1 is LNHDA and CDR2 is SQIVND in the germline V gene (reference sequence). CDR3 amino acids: CASSDRAVDGYTF. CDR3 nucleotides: TGTGCCAGTTCGGACAGGGCGGTCGACGGCTACACCTTC.

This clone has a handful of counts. CDR3 region: CASSQVLGRGQSGYTF. The CDR3 nucleotides are TGCGCCAGCAGCCAAGTTCTTGGCAGGGGGCAAAGTGGCTACACCTTC. The chain uses TRBV4-1 and TRBJ1-2, with TRBD1 matching over 8 bases. With V trimmed by 1 base and J by 7 bases, 11 bases remained unmatched. The CDR3 spans 16 residues. Germline V lookup: CDR1 MGHRA, CDR2 YSYEKL.

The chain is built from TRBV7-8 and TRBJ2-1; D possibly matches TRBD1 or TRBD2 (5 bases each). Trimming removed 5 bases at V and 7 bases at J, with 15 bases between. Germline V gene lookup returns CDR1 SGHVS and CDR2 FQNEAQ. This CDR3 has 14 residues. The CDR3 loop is CASSIRDPWNEQFF. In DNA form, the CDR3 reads TGTGCCAGCAGCATCCGGGACCCATGGAATGAGCAGTTCTTC.

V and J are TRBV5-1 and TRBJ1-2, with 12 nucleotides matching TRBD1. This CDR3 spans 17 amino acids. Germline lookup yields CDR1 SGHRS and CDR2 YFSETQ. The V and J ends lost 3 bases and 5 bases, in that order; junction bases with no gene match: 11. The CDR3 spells CASSSQGTGGFHYGYTF. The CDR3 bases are TGCGCCAGCAGCTCGCAAGGGACAGGGGGCTTTCATTATGGCTACACCTTC. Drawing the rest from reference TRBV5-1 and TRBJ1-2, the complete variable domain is KAGVTQTPRYLIKTRGQQVTLSCSPISGHRSVSWYQQTPGQGLQFLFEYFSETQRNKGNFPGRFSGRQFSNSRSEMNVSTLELGDSALYLCASSSQGTGGFHYGYTFGSGTRLTVV.

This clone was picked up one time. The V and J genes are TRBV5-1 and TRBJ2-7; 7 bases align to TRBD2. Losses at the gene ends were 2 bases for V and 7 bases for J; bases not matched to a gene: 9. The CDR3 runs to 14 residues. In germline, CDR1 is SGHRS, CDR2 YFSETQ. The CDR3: CASSFFAGVVEQYF. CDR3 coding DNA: TGCGCCAGCAGCTTCTTCGCGGGAGTGGTAGAGCAGTACTTC.

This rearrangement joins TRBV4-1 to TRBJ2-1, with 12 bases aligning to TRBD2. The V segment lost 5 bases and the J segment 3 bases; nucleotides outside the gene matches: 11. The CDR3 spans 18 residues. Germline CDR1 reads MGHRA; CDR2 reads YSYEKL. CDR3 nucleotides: TGCGCCAGCAGCTCTCGGACTAGCGGGAACCTTTTCTACAATGAGCAGTTCTTC. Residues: CASSSRTSGNLFYNEQFF.